These T cell receptor beta chains were read from a single sample in a study of OX40 agonist ivuxolimab in advanced cancers. Only in-frame clones appear in the TCRdb table, and some are missing; sequencing was by immunoSEQ multiplex PCR. This sample carries about 80,000 clones, just under 95% of them seen once, and the ten largest clones take approximately 0.32%. This specimen was CD4+ or CD8+ T cells sorted from blood, taken in a trial of the OX40 agonist ivuxolimab. The receptors derive from an adult with an advanced solid tumor such as melanoma, head and neck, liver or kidney cancer. CDR3s include the opening cysteine and the closing phenylalanine or tryptophan.

CDR3 length | J gene | V gene | CDR3 protein
14 | TRBJ2-7 | TRBV19 | CASSVAKARDEQYF
16 | TRBJ2-2 | TRBV11-3 | CASSATGVVDTGELFF
14 | TRBJ2-3 | TRBV7-2 | CASSQTSYTDTQYF
15 | TRBJ2-2 | TRBV9 | CASKPGPEGTGELFF
16 | TRBJ2-2 | TRBV2 | CASSDGLAGGLGELFF
14 | TRBJ2-6 | TRBV11-1 | CASRQGIGANVLTF
15 | TRBJ2-1 | TRBV6-4 | CASSVERGQGYEQFF
15 | TRBJ2-2 | TRBV10-3 | CATGQGAFDGGELFF
13 | TRBJ2-5 | TRBV2 | CASSGLEKETQYF
14 | TRBJ1-6 | TRBV6-1 | CASSRQGDNSPLHF
14 | TRBJ1-2 | TRBV27 | CASSLSAHGEGYTF
15 | TRBJ2-1 | TRBV6-1 | CASSEEVAGGGEQFF
14 | TRBJ2-5 | TRBV5-8 | CASSRGMIQETQYF
16 | TRBJ1-3 | TRBV28 | CASSRQAKSSGNTIYF
12 | TRBJ2-1 | TRBV6-6 | CASTDRGGEQFF
16 | TRBJ2-3 | TRBV5-1 | CASKAGAGGFTDTQYF
14 | TRBJ2-7 | TRBV7-2 | CASSSMGHSYEQYF
10 | TRBJ1-1 | TRBV6-5 | CASFPSEAFF
15 | TRBJ2-1 | TRBV11-3 | CASSPLATTYNEQFF
13 | TRBJ2-2 | TRBV25-1 | CATRTPYTGELFF
17 | TRBJ2-2 | TRBV5-1 | CASSGGTSGPNTGELFF
13 | TRBJ1-4 | TRBV5-1 | CASSLGDLGKLFF
15 | TRBJ2-1 | TRBV5-1 | CASSLEGRSYNEQFF
20 | TRBJ2-3 | TRBV18 | CASSPKEWNSGGNDADTQYF
14 | TRBJ1-2 | TRBV6-5 | CASRTGGAGYGYTF
16 | TRBJ2-7 | TRBV6-1 | CASSEAGGINTYEQYF
14 | TRBJ1-2 | TRBV15 | CATSREVAGSGYTF
18 | TRBJ2-1 | TRBV15 | CATSRNPASPVTVNEQFF
17 | TRBJ2-3 | TRBV5-1 | CASSLGYSGGDTDTQYF